This TCR beta chain was found in a study of T-cell reconstitution after alpha-beta-depleted transplantation in children. A TCRbeta library incorporating unique molecular identifiers was prepared. TCRdb reprocessed the PCR reads with MiXCR, giving one entry per CDR3 protein. The sample yields some 840,000 distinct CDR3 sequences, roughly 16% seen once. Losses at the gene ends were 7 bases for V and 8 bases for J; bases not matched to a gene: 6. The CDR3 contains 13 residues. Germline V lookup: CDR1 SQVTM, CDR2 ANQGSEA. To note about this clonotype: Its antigen is undetermined.

Whole-study results and caveats: The origin of high day-60 TCRbeta diversity in some patients lay in surviving recipient T cells and thymic progenitors. At around two months after transplant, the alpha-beta T cells were reportedly derived from several hundred expanded clones that came from non-depleted graft cells. Newly generated T cells supplied most T-cell counts and diversity one year post-transplant.

The chain carries TRBV29-1 and TRBJ2-1, with TRBD1 matching 12 bases. The sequence was obtained from a male patient between 5 and 17 years old who had a stem cell transplant for acute lymphoblastic leukemia, so the T cells may come from the graft donor. This specimen consisted of PBMCs, mostly from graft donor cells, obtained 360 days after TCRalphabeta/CD19-depleted stem cell transplant. The CDR3: CSGGTGGFDEQFF. The CDR3 DNA sequence: TGCAGCGGAGGGACAGGGGGCTTCGATGAGCAGTTCTTC.